The TCR beta chain described here comes from a study of T cells in Graves' hyperthyroidism and ophthalmopathy (dated by TCRdb to 2018 to 2020). Background on the whole study: Peripheral blood samples were taken at the time of initial diagnosis, prior to any treatment. To identify TCR V-J signatures that set the groups apart, the researchers used a discovery cohort of 100 patients, made up of 43 with Graves' ophthalmopathy and about 60 with stable Graves' hyperthyroidism. Whether ophthalmopathy could be predicted prospectively was tested in an independent validation cohort made up of roughly 20 hyperthyroidism patients plus 17 patients who later progressed to ophthalmopathy. For training and testing, the roughly 93 patients in the discovery cohort were randomly divided in a 7:3 ratio. In addition, the study compared T-cell repertoires in thyroid tissue and in blood from roughly six Graves' hyperthyroidism patients. Following sampling, methimazole starting at 30 mg daily was given to hyperthyroidism patients, and high-dose intravenous methylprednisolone was given to ophthalmopathy patients. TCR Vbeta CDR3 sequencing of fewer than 150 peripheral blood samples (fewer than 45 ophthalmopathy, around 80 hyperthyroidism and some 17 progressor patients) is reported in the paper.

About this clonotype: Its target antigen remains unknown. Base qualities were left out, and no much larger clone turns up one base away.

The TCR beta CDR3 regions were amplified from RNA transcripts. The first round of RT-PCR for the TCR CDR3 was performed with the HTBI primer set and the Qiagen OneStep RT-PCR kit. The libraries were constructed in a second round of multiplex PCR and then size-selected and purified. The libraries were sequenced on an Illumina HiSeq2000 using paired-end 100 bp reads. For the original study's pipeline: SOAPnuke was used to process the raw data, with reads discarded if the reads contained adapters or uncalled bases, had a mean Phred below 15, or lacked an exact constant-primer or identifier match. High-quality paired reads were merged using COPE v1.2.5, and each unique nucleotide sequence was defined as a clonotype. MiTCR v1.1 was used to align the clonotypes against IMGT TRBV, TRBD and TRBJ reference segments. The analysis included only V-J combinations with a frequency above 0.0001, which together covered 99% to 99.2% of the repertoires. A TCS score was defined as the ratio between F50 (clonal expansion) and ExV (chaos), using BLOSUM62-based TCRdist between CDR3 peptides within each V-J. Welch's t-statistics and random forest reduced roughly 530 V-J features to roughly 13, which were used in a naive Bayes classifier (R e1071). The public reads were reanalyzed by TCRdb: fastp trimming at Q25, MiXCR alignment, in-frame beta chains only. Each CDR3 protein gets just one entry, which takes the most common genes and DNA from the rows behind it. Clone size and V and J calls follow TCRdb, not the original study. The sample contains hundreds of thousands of distinct CDR3 sequences, around 25% of them found a single time. The top ten clonotypes cover more than 60% of the sample.

Stable Graves' hyperthyroidism was defined as the absence of progression to ophthalmopathy over 18 months of follow-up. The hyperthyroidism patients were between 18 and 65 years old and newly diagnosed, with a disease duration of less than 2 months. The study excluded patients with uncontrolled infections, other autoimmune diseases, pregnancy or lactation. Clinical symptoms, serum thyroxine and TRAb, thyroid ultrasound, and orbital computed tomography formed the basis for the diagnoses. PBMCs were separated from roughly 9.3 ml of fresh peripheral blood using Ficoll-Paque density gradient centrifugation. Trizol reagent was used to extract total RNA, and RNA quality was then checked on an Agilent 2100 Bioanalyzer. Here is what the overall study found, with its caveats: In validation, progression to ophthalmopathy was predicted by the model with roughly 71% sensitivity and roughly 72% specificity, a median of about 6.4 months before onset. Most expanded thyroid clonotypes (frequency above 0.001) were also detected in blood, a finding suggesting that blood repertoires may reflect thyroid immune responses. A 13 V-J signature model separated ophthalmopathy from stable hyperthyroidism, with approximately 87% sensitivity and roughly 84% specificity in cross-validation and 80%/75% in testing. No statistical method was used to fix the sample size in advance, and group allocation was not hidden from the investigators.

The CDR3 sequence holds 14 residues, the cysteine and phenylalanine included. Just CDR3 DNA is preserved here, 42 bases in frame from base 1. V and J are truncated by 2 bases and 2 bases respectively, leaving an intervening sequence of 10 bases. Via the germline V gene, CDR1 is SGHTA and CDR2 FQGNSA. This receptor chain uses TRBV7-2 and TRBJ2-7, with the identity of the D gene unclear. Sequenced material: blood. The sequence derives from a man aged 50-59 years with Graves' hyperthyroidism. The nucleotide sequence reads as follows: TGTGCCAGCAGCTTACGAAGTGGTCCCTACGAGCAGTACTTC. This encodes CASSLRSGPYEQYF.